A single T cell receptor beta chain is shown here with its context. Original handling: Nucleated cell number was recorded as an estimate derived from reference gene primer amplification. This table comes from immunoSEQ multiplex PCR, and its TCRdb copy is limited to in-frame clones, with some not included. V and J calls plus clone size are reproduced from that table; the DNA served to infer D and trimming. Of 150,000 to 200,000 clones in the sample, about 86% were seen once. CDR1 is SGHVS, CDR2 FQNEAQ, per germline. Trimming at V came to 5 bases and at J to 1 base, leaving 3 bases not matched to a gene. This CDR3 contains 14 residues. The data originate from a study of blood T cell repertoires in COVID-19. Whole-study context: Samples of COVID-19 (acute and convalescent) were obtained from the United States, Italy and Spain. T cells, B-cell-depleted T cells, or PBMCs provided the cDNA or gDNA that served as material.

The sample was peripheral blood. The clonotype was recovered from a woman older than 75 with acute or convalescent COVID-19. The chain recombines TRBV7-8 with TRBJ2-7, with 9 positions matching TRBD1. This CDR3 reads CASSGTGWSYEQYF. As DNA, the CDR3 is TGTGCCAGCAGCGGGACAGGGTGGTCCTACGAGCAGTACTTC. The whole variable domain, remainder taken from reference TRBV7-8 and TRBJ2-7, is GAGVSQSPRYKVAKRGQDVALRCDPISGHVSLFWYQQALGQGPEFLTYFQNEAQLDKSGLPSDRFFAERPEGSVSTLKIQRTQQEDSAVYLCASSGTGWSYEQYFGPGTRLTVT.